The following is a T cell receptor (beta chain) sequence with its context. The data originate from a study of response to subunit inactivated influenza vaccine. TCRdb reprocessed the RT-PCR reads via MiXCR and lists one record per CDR3 protein. The data hold roughly 500,000 distinct CDR3 sequences, with 20% to 25% observed a single time. Trimming removed 6 bases from V and 7 bases from J, with 13 bases in between. Germline-derived CDR1 and CDR2 are LGHDT and YNNKEL (reference sequence). The CDR3 contains 12 residues. These data were likewise used in another study, on T cells expressing NK-cell markers. From that report: UMIs were included in TCR beta cDNA generated by 5'RACE template switching. Repertoires of TCR beta were obtained from T cells sorted as CD3+CD56+NKG2C+, CD3+CD56+NKG2C- and CD3+CD56-NKG2C+.

Here the sequenced sample was CD4+ T cells sorted from PBMCs, taken 12 days after vaccination. The receptor was isolated from a man in his fifties or sixties who received an inactivated influenza vaccine. The V gene is TRBV3-1, the J gene TRBJ2-7; D not resolved. CDR3 sequence: CASSHLGLEQYF. CDR3 in DNA: TGTGCCAGCAGTCACTTGGGGTTGGAGCAGTACTTC.